These T cell receptor beta chains were read from a single sample in a study of cytomegalovirus exposure and HLA in healthy donors. Repertoires were generated with immunoSEQ multiplex PCR, while TCRdb's copy carries only in-frame clones and drops some. The sample contains 200,000 to 250,000 clones, almost 85% of which appear only once. Sequenced sample: PBMCs. Source of these receptors: a woman aged 40 to 50 in good health and CMV-seronegative. The CDR3 runs from the conserved cysteine through the conserved F or W. Each record gives: clone size, V gene, J gene, CDR3 protein. Size tells how often a clone was seen (once, few, many) or the class of an expanded clone, and some rows leave it out.

-	TRBV12-5	TRBJ1-1	CASGLSSWTDPRGDNTEAFF
-	TRBV2	TRBJ1-6	CASGGRSYNSPLHF
-	TRBV7-9	TRBJ2-3	CASSSGTGLVTDTQYF
-	TRBV5-1	TRBJ2-1	CASSPTPGGEQFF
-	TRBV15	TRBJ2-5	CATSRDSGETQYF
-	TRBV18	TRBJ2-7	CASSPPGQGYEQYF
once	TRBV2	TRBJ2-4	CASSDPGYIQYF
-	TRBV7-8	TRBJ1-6	CASRPQGSLNNSPLHF
-	TRBV29-1	TRBJ2-3	CSVDSSSTDTQYF
-	TRBV5-6	TRBJ2-7	CASSRTGLSYEQYF
-	TRBV7-3	TRBJ2-1	CASSGGTDNEQFF
-	TRBV4-3	TRBJ2-5	CASSQERGQEGSTYF
-	TRBV23-1	TRBJ2-7	CASSQPSLYF
-	TRBV6-5	-	CASSKQGYEQYF
once	TRBV7-2	TRBJ2-3	CASSQASLGGGIDTQYF
once	TRBV9	TRBJ2-7	CASSSDGGEQYF
-	TRBV12-5	TRBJ2-3	CASGLGLGDRTDTQYF
-	TRBV7-9	TRBJ2-1	CASERNEQFF
-	TRBV29-1	TRBJ1-1	CSVVGRSEAFF
-	TRBV6-6	TRBJ1-5	CASRFSRGERNQPQHF
-	TRBV7-2	TRBJ1-5	CASSLPGYQPQHF
-	TRBV6-5	TRBJ1-5	CASSQQLNQPQHF
-	TRBV29-1	TRBJ2-7	CSVEDGQGPYEQYF